This T cell receptor beta chain was found in a study of early T cells in non-severe SARS-CoV-2 infection (dated by TCRdb to the early 2020s). Regarding the study in general: Because TCR sequencing was done on bulk RNA from unsorted whole blood, the alpha and beta chains could not be paired. The investigation overall reported the following: VDJdb matching was skewed toward anti-spike CD8 responses and likely underestimated virus-specific expansions by missing private and CD4 specificities.

Including cysteine and phenylalanine, the CDR3 has 15 amino acids. The read is trimmed to its CDR3 DNA, 45 bases read in frame from base 1. V is trimmed back by 3 bases and J by 5 bases, and the junction contains 6 bases that no gene match accounts for. Per the germline V gene, SGHTA is the CDR1 and FQGTGA is the CDR2. This was a case-control study nested in a cohort of healthcare workers in London, UK, who had nasopharyngeal swab PCR tests and blood samples taken every week. Healthcare workers were recruited during the week of the UK lockdown, between 23 and 31 March 2020, and followed weekly for up to about 15 weeks. This clonotype was recorded many times. Its antigen is not yet known. Base qualities were left out, and no much larger clone turns up one base away. The method was 5' RACE. TCRdb lists the instrument as NextSeq 500. Unique molecular identifiers were attached to individual cDNA molecules in the TCR library protocol so that sequencing error and PCR bias could be corrected. TCR alpha and beta chains were both sequenced, and the abundances of alpha and beta sequences in each sample were closely correlated with each other. The study's processing was this. Decombinator V4 was used to annotate TCR sequences for V gene, J gene and CDR3. TCRs were defined as expanded if a significant change between any two time points was detected under a Poisson model with p below 0.0001. Abundances of TCRs were expressed as counts per million after normalisation to the total number of TCRs sequenced in each sample. TRAV1-2 paired with TRAJ12, TRAJ20 or TRAJ33 defined MAIT TCRs, while TRAV10 paired with TRAJ18 defined iNKT TCRs. VDJdb, accessed on 1 November 2021, was searched for TCRs annotated for CMV, EBV and SARS-CoV-2, and TCRs annotated for more than one antigen were excluded. TCRdb cleaned the public reads at Q25 with fastp, built clones with MiXCR and kept in-frame beta chains. Duplicate CDR3 protein sequences are folded into a single record with the most common DNA and genes. These V and J calls originate from TCRdb's pipeline instead of the authors' own analysis. The sample has 42,000 or so distinct CDR3 sequences on record, approximately 5.9% of them singletons. The ten most abundant clones make up around 7.7% of the sample.

This receptor was identified in an adult who was a healthcare worker with PCR-confirmed SARS-CoV-2 infection or an uninfected control (not recorded which). The V gene is TRBV7-3 and the J gene is TRBJ2-7, with 11 bases aligning to TRBD2. Sequencing used whole blood, obtained at baseline. This receptor has the CDR3 CASSFSGGAFNEQYF. The nucleotide sequence is TGTGCCAGCAGCTTTAGCGGGGGGGCTTTTAACGAGCAGTACTTC.